This is a list of T cell receptor beta chains from one sample in a study of regulatory T cells in long-lasting Graves disease. TCRdb called the multiplex PCR reads again in MiXCR, with one record for every CDR3 protein. The sample holds approximately 470,000 distinct CDR3 sequences; roughly 15% are singletons and the top ten take roughly an eighth. The same sample was also studied in work on T cells in Graves' hyperthyroidism and ophthalmopathy.

This material consisted of peripheral blood mononuclear cells (PBMCs), taken at new diagnosis, from a patient treated with antithyroid drugs. All receptors derive from a man between 40 and 49 years old with Graves disease. The CDR3 runs from the conserved cysteine through the conserved F or W. Each record gives: CDR3 protein, CDR3 DNA, D gene, V gene, clone size, J gene. D genes are given only for firm matches. The size field is filled for only some rows; it gives once, few, many or a size class.

cdr3_aa: CASSSWTSGSRTGELFF; cdr3_nt: TGCGCCAGCAGCTCATGGACTAGCGGGAGTAGGACCGGGGAGCTGTTTTTT; d_call: TRBD2; v_call: TRBV5-1; clone_size: many; j_call: TRBJ2-2
cdr3_aa: CASSLAQYRGYEQYF; cdr3_nt: TGCGCCAGCAGCTTGGCCCAGTACAGGGGTTACGAGCAGTACTTC; d_call: TRBD1; v_call: TRBV5-1; clone_size: many; j_call: TRBJ2-7
cdr3_aa: CAWSADRSGRAYNEQFF; cdr3_nt: TGTGCCTGGAGTGCCGACCGGAGCGGGAGGGCCTACAATGAGCAGTTCTTC; d_call: TRBD2; v_call: TRBV30; clone_size: few; j_call: TRBJ2-1
cdr3_aa: CASRTGGDQPQHF; cdr3_nt: TGTGCCAGCAGGACAGGGGGGGATCAGCCCCAGCATTTT; d_call: TRBD1; v_call: TRBV6-1; clone_size: many; j_call: TRBJ1-5
cdr3_aa: CASSLVGHFYEQYF; cdr3_nt: TGTGCCAGCAGTTTAGTTGGACACTTCTACGAGCAGTACTTC; d_call: NA; v_call: TRBV27; clone_size: few; j_call: TRBJ2-7
cdr3_aa: CASSLAPVYTNEQFF; cdr3_nt: TGTGCCAGCAGCTTAGCCCCAGTATACACCAATGAGCAGTTCTTC; d_call: NA; v_call: TRBV7-2; clone_size: NA; j_call: TRBJ2-1
cdr3_aa: CASSQGGYSNQPQHF; cdr3_nt: TGTGCCAGCAGCCAGGGAGGTTATAGCAATCAGCCCCAGCATTTT; d_call: NA; v_call: TRBV3-1; clone_size: few; j_call: TRBJ1-5
cdr3_aa: CASSLLQASYEQYF; cdr3_nt: TGTGCCAGCAGCTTATTACAGGCCAGCTACGAGCAGTACTTC; d_call: NA; v_call: TRBV7-9; clone_size: NA; j_call: TRBJ2-7
cdr3_aa: CASARTGGLSNTGELFF; cdr3_nt: TGTGCCAGCGCACGGACAGGGGGCCTTTCGAACACCGGGGAGCTGTTTTTT; d_call: TRBD1; v_call: TRBV18; clone_size: few; j_call: TRBJ2-2
cdr3_aa: CASSSEDSNPYEQFF; cdr3_nt: TGTGCCAGCAGCTCTGAGGATAGTAATCCCTATGAGCAGTTCTTC; d_call: NA; v_call: TRBV7-9; clone_size: few; j_call: TRBJ2-1
cdr3_aa: CSAHPPARAGAFF; cdr3_nt: TGCAGTGCCCACCCCCCAGCTAGAGCCGGAGCTTTCTTT; d_call: NA; v_call: TRBV20-1; clone_size: many; j_call: TRBJ1-1
cdr3_aa: CASSSPGNLRTDTQYF; cdr3_nt: TGTGCCAGCAGTTCGCCAGGAAATCTTCGCACAGATACGCAGTATTTT; d_call: NA; v_call: TRBV12-3/TRBV12-4; clone_size: many; j_call: TRBJ2-3
cdr3_aa: CASSPGPGYNEQFF; cdr3_nt: TGTGCCAGCAGCCCGGGACCGGGCTACAATGAGCAGTTCTTC; d_call: NA; v_call: TRBV7-2; clone_size: many; j_call: TRBJ2-1
cdr3_aa: CASRRSGTYGGYTF; cdr3_nt: TGTGCCAGCAGAAGATCCGGGACGTACGGTGGCTACACCTTC; d_call: NA; v_call: TRBV12-3/TRBV12-4; clone_size: many; j_call: TRBJ1-2
cdr3_aa: CANSASWGYTF; cdr3_nt: TGTGCCAACAGCGCTTCCTGGGGCTACACCTTC; d_call: NA; v_call: TRBV7-2; clone_size: NA; j_call: TRBJ1-2
cdr3_aa: CASSIRRGVDLYF; cdr3_nt: TGCGCCAGCAGCATCCGTCGGGGGGTTGATCTGTATTTT; d_call: TRBD2; v_call: TRBV5-1; clone_size: many; j_call: TRBJ2-3
cdr3_aa: CSSWGDREETQYF; cdr3_nt: TGCAGCTCCTGGGGGGACAGGGAAGAGACCCAGTACTTC; d_call: TRBD1; v_call: TRBV29-1; clone_size: NA; j_call: TRBJ2-5
cdr3_aa: CASSDAAEKLFF; cdr3_nt: TGTGCCAGCAGTGATGCAGCCGAAAAACTGTTTTTT; d_call: NA; v_call: TRBV25-1; clone_size: NA; j_call: TRBJ1-4
cdr3_aa: CASSLGSGGSSYNEQFF; cdr3_nt: TGCGCCAGCAGCTTGGGATCGGGAGGGAGCTCCTACAATGAGCAGTTCTTC; d_call: TRBD2; v_call: TRBV5-1; clone_size: many; j_call: TRBJ2-1
cdr3_aa: CATWDTLTYNEQFF; cdr3_nt: TGTGCCACCTGGGACACCCTCACCTACAATGAGCAGTTCTTC; d_call: NA; v_call: TRBV10-3; clone_size: NA; j_call: TRBJ2-1
cdr3_aa: CASTLAGVSDTQYF; cdr3_nt: TGTGCCAGCACTCTAGCGGGAGTATCAGATACGCAGTATTTT; d_call: TRBD2; v_call: TRBV6-1; clone_size: NA; j_call: TRBJ2-3
cdr3_aa: CATSDRPSLILKTQYF; cdr3_nt: TGTGCCACCAGTGATCGCCCCAGTTTAATTTTGAAGACCCAGTACTTC; d_call: NA; v_call: TRBV24-1; clone_size: NA; j_call: TRBJ2-5
cdr3_aa: CASSDTGTDTQYF; cdr3_nt: TGCGCCAGCAGTGACACAGGCACAGATACGCAGTATTTT; d_call: NA; v_call: TRBV10-1; clone_size: few; j_call: TRBJ2-3
cdr3_aa: CASSIVGVSGIGAHNEQFF; cdr3_nt: TGTGCCAGTAGTATTGTTGGGGTGAGCGGGATTGGGGCCCACAATGAGCAGTTCTTC; d_call: TRBD2; v_call: TRBV19; clone_size: NA; j_call: TRBJ2-1
cdr3_aa: CASSTDRGDSPLHF; cdr3_nt: TGCGCCAGCAGCACGGACAGGGGTGATTCACCCCTCCACTTT; d_call: TRBD1; v_call: TRBV5-1; clone_size: few; j_call: TRBJ1-6
cdr3_aa: CASSMSGSTDTQYF; cdr3_nt: TGCGCCAGCAGCATGAGCGGAAGCACAGATACGCAGTATTTT; d_call: NA; v_call: TRBV5-1; clone_size: many; j_call: TRBJ2-3
cdr3_aa: CASTGLPQETQYF; cdr3_nt: TGTGCCAGCACAGGATTGCCCCAAGAGACCCAGTACTTC; d_call: NA; v_call: TRBV5-5; clone_size: many; j_call: TRBJ2-5
cdr3_aa: CASRLSGGLGNEQFF; cdr3_nt: TGTGCCAGCAGATTAAGCGGGGGACTCGGCAATGAGCAGTTCTTC; d_call: TRBD2; v_call: TRBV11-2; clone_size: many; j_call: TRBJ2-1
cdr3_aa: CATSASGGAYNEQFF; cdr3_nt: TGTGCCACCAGCGCTAGCGGGGGGGCCTACAATGAGCAGTTCTTC; d_call: TRBD2; v_call: TRBV15; clone_size: few; j_call: TRBJ2-1
cdr3_aa: CASSQDRVSSWDTDTQYF; cdr3_nt: TGTGCCAGCAGCCAAGATCGTGTAAGCTCTTGGGACACAGATACGCAGTATTTT; d_call: NA; v_call: TRBV14; clone_size: many; j_call: TRBJ2-3
cdr3_aa: CSARKRESMTDTQYF; cdr3_nt: TGCAGTGCTAGAAAGCGGGAATCAATGACAGATACGCAGTATTTT; d_call: TRBD2; v_call: TRBV20-1; clone_size: few; j_call: TRBJ2-3
cdr3_aa: CASSTRDGYEQYF; cdr3_nt: TGTGCCAGCAGCACTCGGGACGGCTACGAGCAGTACTTC; d_call: NA; v_call: TRBV7-2; clone_size: many; j_call: TRBJ2-7
cdr3_aa: CAWSPTNRGETQYF; cdr3_nt: TGTGCCTGGAGCCCGACAAACAGGGGAGAGACCCAGTACTTC; d_call: TRBD1; v_call: TRBV30; clone_size: NA; j_call: TRBJ2-5
cdr3_aa: CASSPTGGSGTGELFF; cdr3_nt: TGCGCCAGCAGCCCGACTGGCGGGAGTGGAACCGGGGAGCTGTTTTTT; d_call: TRBD2; v_call: TRBV5-1; clone_size: NA; j_call: TRBJ2-2
cdr3_aa: CSVGAALDYDEQFF; cdr3_nt: TGCAGCGTTGGGGCCGCTTTGGATTACGATGAGCAGTTCTTC; d_call: NA; v_call: TRBV29-1; clone_size: NA; j_call: TRBJ2-1
cdr3_aa: CASSGDRYGYTF; cdr3_nt: TGCGCCAGCAGCGGAGACCGCTATGGCTACACCTTC; d_call: NA; v_call: TRBV5-1; clone_size: many; j_call: TRBJ1-2
cdr3_aa: CSVPTVHEQFF; cdr3_nt: TGCAGCGTTCCGACAGTCCATGAGCAGTTCTTC; d_call: NA; v_call: TRBV29-1; clone_size: NA; j_call: TRBJ2-1
cdr3_aa: CASSPRAGGETQYF; cdr3_nt: TGTGCCAGCAGCCCGCGCGCTGGGGGAGAGACCCAGTACTTC; d_call: NA; v_call: TRBV11-3; clone_size: many; j_call: TRBJ2-5
cdr3_aa: CASSRTDEHSGNTIYF; cdr3_nt: TGCGCCAGCAGCCGGACAGATGAGCACTCTGGAAACACCATATATTTT; d_call: NA; v_call: TRBV4-1; clone_size: NA; j_call: TRBJ1-3
cdr3_aa: CSARASGRHLTGELFF; cdr3_nt: TGCAGTGCTAGAGCCAGCGGGAGACACCTCACCGGGGAGCTGTTTTTT; d_call: TRBD2; v_call: TRBV20-1; clone_size: many; j_call: TRBJ2-2